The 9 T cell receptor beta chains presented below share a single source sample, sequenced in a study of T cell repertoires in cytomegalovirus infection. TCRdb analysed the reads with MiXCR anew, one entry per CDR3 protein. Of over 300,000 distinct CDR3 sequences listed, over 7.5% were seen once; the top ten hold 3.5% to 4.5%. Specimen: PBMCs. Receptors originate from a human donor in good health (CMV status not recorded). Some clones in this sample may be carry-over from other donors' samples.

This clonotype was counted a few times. The CDR3 loop reads CASSLGGEQETQYF. CDR3 bases: TGTGCCAGCAGCTTAGGAGGGGAACAAGAGACCCAGTACTTC. The chain is built from TRBV7-6 and TRBJ2-5; D may match TRBD1 or TRBD2 (5 bases each). Germline V lookup: CDR1 SGHVS, CDR2 FNYEAQ. V lost 1 base to trimming and J lost 2 bases, with 8 bases between them. This CDR3 comprises 14 residues.

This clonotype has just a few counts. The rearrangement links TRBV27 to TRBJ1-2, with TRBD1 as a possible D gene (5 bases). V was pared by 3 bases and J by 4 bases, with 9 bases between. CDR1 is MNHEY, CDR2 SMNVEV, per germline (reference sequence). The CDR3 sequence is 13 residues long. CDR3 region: CASSFRDGYGYTF. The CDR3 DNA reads TGTGCCAGCAGTTTCCGGGACGGCTATGGCTACACCTTC.

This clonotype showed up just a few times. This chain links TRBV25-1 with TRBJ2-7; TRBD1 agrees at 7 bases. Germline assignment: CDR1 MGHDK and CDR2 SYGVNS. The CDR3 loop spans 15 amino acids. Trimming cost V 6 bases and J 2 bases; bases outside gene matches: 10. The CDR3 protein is CASSDPGQRTYEQYF. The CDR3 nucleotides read TGTGCCAGCAGCGATCCGGGACAGAGAACCTACGAGCAGTACTTC.

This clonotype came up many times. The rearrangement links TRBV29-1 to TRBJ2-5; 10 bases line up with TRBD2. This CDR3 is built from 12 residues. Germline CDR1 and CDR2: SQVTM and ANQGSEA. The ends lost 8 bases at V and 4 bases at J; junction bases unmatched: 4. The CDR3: CSTRLAGETQYF. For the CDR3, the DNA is TGCAGCACCCGACTAGCGGGAGAGACCCAGTACTTC.

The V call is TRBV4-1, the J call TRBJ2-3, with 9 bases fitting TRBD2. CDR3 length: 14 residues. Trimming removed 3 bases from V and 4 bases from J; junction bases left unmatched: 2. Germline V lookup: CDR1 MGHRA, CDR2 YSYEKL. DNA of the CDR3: TGCGCCAGCAGCCAGCGACTAGCGGCAGATACGCAGTATTTT. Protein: CASSQRLAADTQYF.

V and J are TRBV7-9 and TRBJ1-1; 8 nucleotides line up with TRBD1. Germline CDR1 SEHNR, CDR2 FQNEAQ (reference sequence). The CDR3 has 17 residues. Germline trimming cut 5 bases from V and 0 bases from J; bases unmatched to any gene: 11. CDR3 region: CASSPETGGLMNTEAFF. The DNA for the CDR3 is TGTGCCAGCAGCCCAGAAACAGGGGGATTAATGAACACTGAAGCTTTCTTT.

CDR3 loop: CASSYSGTSGLEQYF. The CDR3 bases are TGTGCCAGCAGTTACTCGGGGACTAGCGGTTTGGAGCAGTACTTC. This chain uses TRBV6-6 with TRBJ2-7; 11 positions agree with TRBD2. The CDR3 sequence is 15 residues long. Germline V CDR1 and CDR2: MNHNY, SVGAGI (reference sequence). Germline trimming cut 0 bases from V and 7 bases from J; bases unmatched to any gene: 5.

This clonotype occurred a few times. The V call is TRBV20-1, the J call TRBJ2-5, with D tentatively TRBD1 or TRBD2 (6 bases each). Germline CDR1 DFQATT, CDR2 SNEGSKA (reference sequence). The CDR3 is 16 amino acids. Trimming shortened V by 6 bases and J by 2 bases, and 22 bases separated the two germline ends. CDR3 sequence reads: CSAFPVGGRWQETQYF. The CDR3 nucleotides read TGCAGTGCCTTTCCGGTCGGGGGCCGATGGCAAGAGACCCAGTACTTC.

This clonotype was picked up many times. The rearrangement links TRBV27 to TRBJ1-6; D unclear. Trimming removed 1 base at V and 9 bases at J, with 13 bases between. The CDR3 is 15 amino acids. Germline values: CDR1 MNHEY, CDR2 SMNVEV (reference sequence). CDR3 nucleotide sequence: TGTGCCAGCAGTTTATTGACCCCCCGAGGTTCACCCCTCCACTTT. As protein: CASSLLTPRGSPLHF.